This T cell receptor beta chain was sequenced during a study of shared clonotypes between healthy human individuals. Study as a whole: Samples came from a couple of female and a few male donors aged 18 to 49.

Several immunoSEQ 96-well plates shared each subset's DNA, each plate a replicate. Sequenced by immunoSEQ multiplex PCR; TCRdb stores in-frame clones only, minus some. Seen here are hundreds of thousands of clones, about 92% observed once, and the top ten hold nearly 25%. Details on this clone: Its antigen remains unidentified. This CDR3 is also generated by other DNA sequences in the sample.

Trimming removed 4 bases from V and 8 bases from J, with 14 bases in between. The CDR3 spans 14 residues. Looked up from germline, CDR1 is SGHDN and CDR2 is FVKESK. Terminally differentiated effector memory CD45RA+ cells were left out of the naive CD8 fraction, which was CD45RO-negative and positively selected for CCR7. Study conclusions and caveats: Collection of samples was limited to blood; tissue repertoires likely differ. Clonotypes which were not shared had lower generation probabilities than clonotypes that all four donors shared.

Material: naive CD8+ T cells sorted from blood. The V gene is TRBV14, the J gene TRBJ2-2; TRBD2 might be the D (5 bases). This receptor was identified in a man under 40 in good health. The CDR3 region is CASSPLGLAGELFF. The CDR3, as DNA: TGTGCCAGCAGCCCCCTAGGACTGGCGGGGGAGCTGTTTTTT.